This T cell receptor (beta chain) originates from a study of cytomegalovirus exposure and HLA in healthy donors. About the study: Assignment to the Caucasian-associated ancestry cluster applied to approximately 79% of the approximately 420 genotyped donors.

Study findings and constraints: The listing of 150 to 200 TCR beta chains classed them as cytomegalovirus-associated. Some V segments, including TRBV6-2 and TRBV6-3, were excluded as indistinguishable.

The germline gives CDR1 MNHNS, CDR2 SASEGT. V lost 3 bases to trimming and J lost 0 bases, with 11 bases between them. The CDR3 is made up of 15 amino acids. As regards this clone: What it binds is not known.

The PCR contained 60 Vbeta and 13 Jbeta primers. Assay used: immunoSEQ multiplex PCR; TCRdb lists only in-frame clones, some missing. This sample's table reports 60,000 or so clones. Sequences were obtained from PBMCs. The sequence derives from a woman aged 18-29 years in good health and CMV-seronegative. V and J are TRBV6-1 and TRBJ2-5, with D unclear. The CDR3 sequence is CASSEWRTYQETQYF. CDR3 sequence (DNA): TGTGCCAGCAGTGAGTGGAGAACGTACCAAGAGACCCAGTACTTC.